This passage covers 4 T cell receptor beta chains from one sample sequenced in a study of cytomegalovirus exposure and HLA in healthy donors. Primers: 60 Vbeta forward and 13 Jbeta reverse. Generated by immunoSEQ multiplex PCR, the TCRdb table keeps only in-frame clones and is missing some. The sample contains roughly 100,000 clones, roughly 76% of which appear only once. Sequenced: PBMCs. The receptors here all came from a man aged 35-49 years in good health and CMV-seronegative.

The J gene is TRBJ2-3, the V gene TRBV19; 12 positions agree with TRBD2. The CDR3 is 16 residues long. With V trimmed by 5 bases and J by 5 bases, 8 bases remained unmatched. CDR1 is LNHDA and CDR2 is SQIVND in the germline V gene (reference sequence). As DNA, the CDR3 is TGTGCCAGTAGTCTCCTAGCGGGAGGGCGTGGAGATACGCAGTATTTT. Amino acids: CASSLLAGGRGDTQYF.

A word on this clone: Sequence at one end of the junction differs from germline and may be a read error. The V gene is TRBV7-9, the J gene TRBJ1-1; unclear D gene. Germline CDR1 reads SEHNR; CDR2 reads FQNEAQ (reference sequence). The CDR3 has 12 residues. CDR3 nucleotide sequence: TGTTCCAGCAGCCTGGGCGACACTGAAGCTTTCTTT. Protein product: CSSSLGDTEAFF.

The chain combines TRBV9 with TRBJ2-3; D call uncertain. Germline V gene lookup returns CDR1 SGDLS and CDR2 YYNGEE. The length of the CDR3 is 14 residues. V shed 4 bases and J shed 0 bases, with 9 bases lying between them. CDR3 nucleotides: TGTGCCAGCAGCTGGGCGACCAGCACAGATACGCAGTATTTT. This encodes CASSWATSTDTQYF.

The CDR3 here is CASRFYGTGDNTEAFF. Written as DNA, the CDR3 is TGTGCCAGTAGATTTTACGGAACAGGGGATAACACTGAAGCTTTCTTT. The rearrangement uses TRBV19 and TRBJ1-1; 7 bases are a match to TRBD1. In germline, CDR1 is LNHDA, CDR2 SQIVND (reference sequence). This CDR3 spans 16 amino acids. V lost 6 bases and J lost 2; bases outside the gene matches: 12.